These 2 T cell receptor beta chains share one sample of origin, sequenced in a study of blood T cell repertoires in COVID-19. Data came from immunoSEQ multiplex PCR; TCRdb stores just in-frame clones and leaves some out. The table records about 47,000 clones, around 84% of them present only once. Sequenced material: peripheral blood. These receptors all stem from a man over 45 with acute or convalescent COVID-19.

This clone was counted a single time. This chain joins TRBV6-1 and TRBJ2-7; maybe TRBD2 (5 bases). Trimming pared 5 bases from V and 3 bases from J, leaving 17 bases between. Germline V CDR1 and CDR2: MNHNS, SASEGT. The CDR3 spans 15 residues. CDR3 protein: CASSSKGLGHYEQYF. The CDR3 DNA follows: TGTGCCAGCAGTTCCAAAGGACTTGGGCACTACGAGCAGTACTTC.

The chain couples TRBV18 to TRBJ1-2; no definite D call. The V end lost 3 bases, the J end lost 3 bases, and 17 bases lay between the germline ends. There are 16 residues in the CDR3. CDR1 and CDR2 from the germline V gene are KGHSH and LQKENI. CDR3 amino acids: CASSPLNRVIDYGYTF. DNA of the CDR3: TGTGCCAGCTCACCCCTAAATCGGGTAATTGACTATGGCTACACCTTC.